This TCR beta chain was profiled in a study of tumor and adjacent non-tumor tissue in lung cancer. Study-wide context: The cohort had around twelve adenocarcinoma, 2 squamous cell and 1 small cell patients.

The V end was cut by 7 bases, the J end by 4 bases, with 15 bases between. Germline loops: CDR1 SGHRS, CDR2 YFSETQ. The CDR3 totals 13 residues. This sample's RNA came from whole unsorted tissue. More than 3 cm separated this lung sample from the edge of the tumor. Between August and November 2014, newly diagnosed, chemotherapy-naive lung cancer patients underwent thoracic surgery in China. The library came from three nested PCR rounds adapted from ARM-PCR protocols. TCRdb used MiXCR to reprocess the multiplex PCR reads, holding one entry per CDR3 protein. The sample contains roughly 43,000 distinct CDR3 sequences, over 55% of which appear only once. Regarding this clonotype: Its antigen is still unknown.

Study observations and caveats: TCR diversity was significantly greater in tumor than normal lung tissue. Tumor repertoires had a smaller top 100 clone share than normal lung.

The chain has TRBV5-1 and TRBJ2-7, with unresolved D. Sample: distant non-tumor lung tissue. This sequence was found in a man aged 45-60 years with non-small cell lung cancer. The CDR3 here is CASSEWMGYEQYF. The CDR3 region has the DNA TGCGCCAGCTCTGAATGGATGGGGTACGAGCAGTACTTC.